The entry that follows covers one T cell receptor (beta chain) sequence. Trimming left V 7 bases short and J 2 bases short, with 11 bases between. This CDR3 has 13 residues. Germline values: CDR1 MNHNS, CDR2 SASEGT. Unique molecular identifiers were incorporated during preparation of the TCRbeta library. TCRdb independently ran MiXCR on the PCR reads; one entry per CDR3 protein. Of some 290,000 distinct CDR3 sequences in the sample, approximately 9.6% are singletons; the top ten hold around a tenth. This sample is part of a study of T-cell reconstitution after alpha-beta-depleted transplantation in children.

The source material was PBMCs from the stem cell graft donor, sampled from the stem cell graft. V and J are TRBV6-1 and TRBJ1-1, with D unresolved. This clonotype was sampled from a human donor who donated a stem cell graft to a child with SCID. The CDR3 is CASKVRTNTEAFF. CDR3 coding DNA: TGTGCCAGCAAAGTCAGGACTAACACTGAAGCTTTCTTT.